The T cell receptor beta chain under discussion was sequenced for a study of T cells of healthy individuals. Germline values: CDR1 DFQATT, CDR2 SNEGSKA (reference sequence). V trimming: 6 bases; J trimming: 6 bases; junction bases outside the gene matches: 13. The CDR3 is 14 amino acids. This clonotype was seen only a few times. TCRdb passed the 5' RACE reads through MiXCR, listing each CDR3 protein once. The sample includes 65,000 to 90,000 distinct CDR3 sequences, around 5.1% of them seen just once. The receptor was derived from a female donor in good health. The chain carries TRBV20-1 and TRBJ1-2; TRBD1 agrees at 7 bases. Here the CDR3 DNA reads TGCAGTGCCCGAACCCTCCGACAGGGACATGGCTACACCTTC. It translates to CSARTLRQGHGYTF.